One and the same sample provided the 20 T cell receptor beta chains below, sequenced in a study of cytomegalovirus exposure and HLA in healthy donors. This PCR relied on a set of 60 Vbeta primers and 13 Jbeta primers. This table comes from immunoSEQ multiplex PCR, and its TCRdb copy is limited to in-frame clones, with some not included. The sample lists around 92,000 clones; about 70% were seen once. The sequenced sample consisted of PBMCs. The receptors here all came from an older woman in good health and CMV-seropositive.

The CDR3 is CAISESEVSEAFF. The CDR3 nucleotides are TGTGCCATCAGTGAGTCGGAGGTATCTGAAGCTTTCTTT. The rearrangement joins TRBV10-3 to TRBJ1-1; D unresolved. The CDR3 sequence is 13 residues long. The V gene's germline CDR1 is ENHRY and CDR2 SYGVKD. V lost 0 bases and J 6 bases, leaving 8 bases between the germline ends.

The rearrangement joins TRBV14 to TRBJ2-1; D unclear. The CDR3 has 13 amino acids. Germline CDR1 reads SGHDN; CDR2 reads FVKESK. With 1 base removed from V and 7 bases from J, the gap between germline ends came to 8 bases. Here the CDR3 reads CASSQGDYNEQFF. The CDR3 DNA reads as TGTGCCAGCAGCCAAGGAGATTATAATGAGCAGTTCTTC.

The chain has TRBV4-1 and TRBJ1-1; unclear D gene. CDR1 is MGHRA and CDR2 is YSYEKL in the germline V gene. The CDR3 contains 15 residues. V was clipped by 1 base and J by 5 bases, with 14 bases between them. Written as DNA, the CDR3 is TGCGCCAGCAGCCAAGGGTGGCGGGGTAGGACTGAAGCTTTCTTT. Translation: CASSQGWRGRTEAFF.

The rearrangement joins TRBV9 to TRBJ2-1, with D possibly TRBD1 on 6 matching bases. V was trimmed by 0 bases and J by 3 bases, leaving 13 bases between them. The length of the CDR3 is 16 residues. Germline lookup yields CDR1 SGDLS and CDR2 YYNGEE. CDR3 amino acids: CASSVVSGTFYNEQFF. For the CDR3, the DNA is TGTGCCAGCAGCGTAGTTAGTGGGACATTCTACAATGAGCAGTTCTTC.

This chain joins TRBV6-5 and TRBJ1-5, with no clear D. V lost 6 bases and J lost 4, with 13 bases in between. The CDR3 runs to 14 residues. Germline V CDR1 and CDR2: MNHEY, SVGAGI. In DNA form, the CDR3 reads TGTGCCAGCAGCCCCAATACTATAAATCAGCCCCAGCATTTT. Protein: CASSPNTINQPQHF.

The chain's CDR3 is CASSVGGGWGTEAFF. CDR3 bases: TGTGCCAGCAGCGTAGGAGGGGGCTGGGGCACTGAAGCTTTCTTT. The rearrangement uses TRBV9 and TRBJ1-1; 7 nucleotides match TRBD1. The CDR3 extends over 15 amino acids. V shed 0 bases and J 4 bases; nucleotides not matched to a gene: 6. CDR1 and CDR2 from the germline V gene are SGDLS and YYNGEE.

The gene calls are TRBV30 and TRBJ2-7; TRBD2 agrees at 7 bases. The CDR3 contains 14 residues. With V trimmed by 8 bases and J by 0 bases, 10 bases remained unmatched. Per the germline V gene, CDR1 is GTSNPN and CDR2 is SVGIG (reference sequence). The CDR3 nucleotides read TGTGCCGCGACCCGGGGCGGGAGCTCCTACGAGCAGTACTTC. Its protein product is CAATRGGSSYEQYF.

CDR3 nucleotide sequence: TGTGCCAGCAGCTTCGGACTAGCGGGATGGGCGAACGAGCAGTACTTC. Its translation: CASSFGLAGWANEQYF. The V and J genes are TRBV5-4 and TRBJ2-7; 12 nucleotides line up with TRBD2. The CDR3 runs to 16 residues. Germline loops: CDR1 SGHNT, CDR2 YYREEE (reference sequence). Trimming cost V 2 bases and J 5 bases; bases outside gene matches: 8. Supplemented by reference TRBV5-4 and TRBJ2-7, the full variable domain reads ETGVTQSPTHLIKTRGQQVTLRCSSQSGHNTVSWYQQALGQGPQFIFQYYREEENGRGNFPPRFSGLQFPNYSSELNVNALELDDSALYLCASSFGLAGWANEQYFGPGTRLTVT.

This chain links TRBV7-9 with TRBJ2-3; TRBD2 matches at 11 bases. The CDR3 totals 16 residues. With V trimmed by 5 bases and J by 3 bases, 7 bases remained unmatched. Germline values: CDR1 SEHNR, CDR2 FQNEAQ (reference sequence). CDR3 in amino acids: CASSRRGLADTDTQYF. The CDR3 coding sequence is TGTGCCAGCAGCCGCCGGGGACTAGCGGATACAGATACGCAGTATTTT.

The chain has TRBV4-3 and TRBJ2-2; 9 bases line up with TRBD1. The J segment lost 4 bases and the V segment lost 3 bases, leaving 9 bases of the junction unmatched. CDR3 size: 17 residues. Germline V gene data show CDR1 as LGHNA and CDR2 as YSLEER. CDR3 sequence reads: CASSQGQGRSGTGELFF. DNA for the CDR3: TGCGCCAGCAGCCAGGGACAGGGCCGCAGTGGCACCGGGGAGCTGTTTTTT.

The V gene is TRBV6-1, the J gene TRBJ1-5; no definite D call. The ends were cut back, 6 bases at V and 2 bases at J, with 14 bases in the middle. Germline lookup yields CDR1 MNHNS and CDR2 SASEGT. CDR3 length: 15 amino acids. The CDR3 region is CASSSSPVGNQPQHF. The CDR3 DNA follows: TGTGCCAGCAGCTCCAGTCCCGTGGGCAATCAGCCCCAGCATTTT.

This clone has only one observation. The rearrangement uses TRBV5-4 and TRBJ2-4; D unclear. The CDR3 runs to 14 residues. Trimming pared 2 bases from V and 0 bases from J, leaving 6 bases between. Germline CDR1 is SGHNT and CDR2 is YYREEE (reference sequence). CDR3 DNA: TGTGCCAGCAGCTTACCGGGAGCCAAAAACATTCAGTACTTC. This encodes CASSLPGAKNIQYF.

This sequence joins TRBV18 and TRBJ2-1; possibly TRBD2 for D (5 bases). This CDR3 is 16 amino acids long. The V end was cut by 5 bases, the J end by 2 bases, with 16 bases between. Germline CDR1 is KGHSH and CDR2 is LQKENI. CDR3 amino acids: CASSSRLSGTYNEQFF. The CDR3 DNA is TGTGCCAGCTCATCTCGACTATCGGGGACCTACAATGAGCAGTTCTTC.

The count of this clone is one. The genes are TRBV27 and TRBJ1-6; D is uncertain. Trimming removed 4 bases at V and 7 bases at J, with 14 bases between. The CDR3 totals 15 residues. Germline V CDR1 and CDR2: MNHEY, SMNVEV (reference sequence). The CDR3 reads CASSSRTPGNSPLHF. The CDR3 nucleotides read TGTGCCAGCAGTTCCCGGACTCCGGGGAATTCACCCCTCCACTTT.

A word on this clone: At one of its ends the junction is not consistent with the germline gene, which may arise from a read error. V and J are TRBV25-1 and TRBJ2-1, with 9 positions matching TRBD2. CDR3 length equals 13 residues. CDR1 and CDR2 (germline): MGHDK, SYGVNS. CDR3 region: CASTPARLAGMVF. For the CDR3, the DNA is TGTGCCAGCACCCCAGCCCGGCTAGCGGGAATGGTCTTC. The variable domain in full, with the rest retrieved from reference TRBV25-1 and TRBJ2-1, is EADIYQTPRYLVIGTGKKITLECSQTMGHDKMYWYQQDPGMELHLIHYSYGVNSTEKGDLSSESTVSRIRTEHFPLTLESARPSHTSQYLCASTPARLAGMVFGPGTRLTVL.

This clone has a single count. V usage is TRBV7-3 and J usage is TRBJ2-1; TRBD2 aligns across 11 bases. The CDR3 consists of 22 residues. The V segment lost 2 bases and the J segment 8 bases; nucleotides outside the gene matches: 26. The germline V gene has CDR1 SGHTA and CDR2 FQGTGA. The CDR3 is CASSLPLPLAGGPARQAHEQFF. Here the CDR3 DNA reads TGTGCCAGCAGCTTACCCCTCCCCTTAGCGGGAGGGCCGGCCAGACAGGCTCATGAGCAGTTCTTC.

The V and J genes are TRBV10-1 and TRBJ2-7; unclear D gene. CDR3 length equals 14 residues. V was clipped by 2 bases and J by 2 bases, with 10 bases between them. Looked up from germline, CDR1 is WNHNN and CDR2 is SYGVQD (reference sequence). The CDR3 sequence: CASSEGSQTYEQYF. The CDR3 DNA is TGCGCCAGCAGTGAGGGCTCGCAGACCTACGAGCAGTACTTC.

This clone was seen a few times. The J gene is TRBJ2-1, the V gene TRBV7-3; 15 bases are shared with TRBD2. V lost 3 bases to trimming and J lost 6 bases; unmatched junction nucleotides: 6. CDR1 SGHTA and CDR2 FQGTGA come from the germline V gene. The CDR3 is 17 amino acids. For the CDR3, the DNA is TGTGCCAGCAGCTTGGGACTAGCGGGAGGAGTCGGCAATGAGCAGTTCTTC. Its translation is CASSLGLAGGVGNEQFF.

The chain uses TRBV28 and TRBJ1-2; D call uncertain. The CDR3 is 13 residues long. The germline CDR1 and CDR2 sequences are MDHEN and SYDVKM. V was trimmed by 2 bases and J by 8 bases, leaving 12 bases between them. CDR3 DNA: TGTGCCAGCAGTTTAGGCCGGGAGAGGGGCTACACCTTC. Amino acids: CASSLGRERGYTF.

The V gene is TRBV7-2, the J gene TRBJ2-6, with TRBD1 as a possible D gene (5 bases). The germline V gene has CDR1 SGHTA and CDR2 FQGNSA. V shed 5 bases and J shed 4 bases, with 15 bases lying between them. The CDR3 consists of 16 residues. CDR3 DNA sequence: TGTGCCAGCAGCCCGAATACAGGCGCCGGGGCCAACGTCCTGACTTTC. Residues: CASSPNTGAGANVLTF. The full variable domain, with the rest looked up from reference TRBV7-2 and TRBJ2-6, is GAGVSQSPSNKVTEKGKDVELRCDPISGHTALYWYRQSLGQGLEFLIYFQGNSAPDKSGLPSDRFSAERTGGSVSTLTIQRTQQEDSAVYLCASSPNTGAGANVLTFGAGSRLTVL.